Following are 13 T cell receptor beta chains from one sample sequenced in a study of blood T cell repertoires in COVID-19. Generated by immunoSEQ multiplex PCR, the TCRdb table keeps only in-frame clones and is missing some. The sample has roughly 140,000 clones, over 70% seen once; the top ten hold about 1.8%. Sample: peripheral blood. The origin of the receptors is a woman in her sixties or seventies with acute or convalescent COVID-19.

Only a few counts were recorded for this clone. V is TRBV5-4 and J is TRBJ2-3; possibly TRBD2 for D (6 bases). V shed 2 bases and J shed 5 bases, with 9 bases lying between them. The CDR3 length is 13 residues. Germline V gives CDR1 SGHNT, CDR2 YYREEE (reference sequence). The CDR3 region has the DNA TGTGCCAGCAGCTTTCCGGGACTAGATACGCAGTATTTT. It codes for CASSFPGLDTQYF.

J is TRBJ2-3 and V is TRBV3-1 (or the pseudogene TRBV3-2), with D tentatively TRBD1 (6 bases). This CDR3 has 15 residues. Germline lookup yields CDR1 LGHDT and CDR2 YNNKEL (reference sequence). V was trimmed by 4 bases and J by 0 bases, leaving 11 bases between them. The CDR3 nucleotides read TGTGCCAGCAGCCCCCGACAGGAGAGCACAGATACGCAGTATTTT. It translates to CASSPRQESTDTQYF.

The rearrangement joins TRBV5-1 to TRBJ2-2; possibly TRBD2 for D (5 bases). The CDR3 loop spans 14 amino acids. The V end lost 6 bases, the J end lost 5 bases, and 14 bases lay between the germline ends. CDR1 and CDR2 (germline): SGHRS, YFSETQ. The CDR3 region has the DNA TGCGCCAGCAAAGGGAGCTCGGGGACCGGGGAGCTGTTTTTT. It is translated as CASKGSSGTGELFF.

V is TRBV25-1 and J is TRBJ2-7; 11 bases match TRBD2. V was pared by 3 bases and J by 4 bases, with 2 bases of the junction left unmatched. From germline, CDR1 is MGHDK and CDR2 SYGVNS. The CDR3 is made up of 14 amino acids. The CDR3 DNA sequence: TGTGCCAGCAGTGATACTAGCGGGAGTTACGAGCAGTACTTC. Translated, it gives CASSDTSGSYEQYF.

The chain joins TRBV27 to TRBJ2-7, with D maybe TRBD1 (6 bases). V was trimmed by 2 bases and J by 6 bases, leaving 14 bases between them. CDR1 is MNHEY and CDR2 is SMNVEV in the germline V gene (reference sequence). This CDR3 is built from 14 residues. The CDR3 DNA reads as TGTGCCAGCAGTTTAGTCCAGGGGCTTGGCGAGCAGTACTTC. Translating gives CASSLVQGLGEQYF.

The CDR3 reads CASSLLPGAKGGAFF. DNA of the CDR3: TGTGCCAGTAGTCTCCTCCCGGGAGCGAAAGGAGGGGCTTTCTTT. The genes are TRBV19 and TRBJ1-1; no firm D call. V lost 5 bases and J 11 bases, leaving 24 bases between the germline ends. The CDR3 is 15 residues long. The germline CDR1 and CDR2 sequences are LNHDA and SQIVND (reference sequence).

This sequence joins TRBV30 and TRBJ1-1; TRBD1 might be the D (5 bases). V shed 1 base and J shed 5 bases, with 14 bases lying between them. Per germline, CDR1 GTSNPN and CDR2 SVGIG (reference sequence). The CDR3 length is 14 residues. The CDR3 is CAWSGGRGGTEAFF. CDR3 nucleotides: TGTGCCTGGAGTGGAGGGAGGGGTGGTACTGAAGCTTTCTTT.

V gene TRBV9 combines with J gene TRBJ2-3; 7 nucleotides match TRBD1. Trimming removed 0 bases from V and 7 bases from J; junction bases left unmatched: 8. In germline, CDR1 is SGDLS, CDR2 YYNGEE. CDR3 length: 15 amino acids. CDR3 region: CASSVEDRPNHTQYF. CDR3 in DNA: TGTGCCAGCAGCGTAGAGGACAGGCCCAATCATACGCAGTATTTT.

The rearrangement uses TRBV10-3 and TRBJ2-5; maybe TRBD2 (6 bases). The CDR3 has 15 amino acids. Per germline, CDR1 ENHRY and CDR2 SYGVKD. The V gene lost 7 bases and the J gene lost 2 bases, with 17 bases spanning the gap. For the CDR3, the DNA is TGTGCCATCAAGTCCGGGACTGACGCTCAAGAGACCCAGTACTTC. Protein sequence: CAIKSGTDAQETQYF.

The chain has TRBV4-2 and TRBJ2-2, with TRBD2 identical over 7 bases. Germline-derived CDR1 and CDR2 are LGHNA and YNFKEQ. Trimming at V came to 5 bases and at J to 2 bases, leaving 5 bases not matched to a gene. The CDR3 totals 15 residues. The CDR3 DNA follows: TGTGCCAGCAGCTATAGCGGGTACAACACCGGGGAGCTGTTTTTT. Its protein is CASSYSGYNTGELFF.

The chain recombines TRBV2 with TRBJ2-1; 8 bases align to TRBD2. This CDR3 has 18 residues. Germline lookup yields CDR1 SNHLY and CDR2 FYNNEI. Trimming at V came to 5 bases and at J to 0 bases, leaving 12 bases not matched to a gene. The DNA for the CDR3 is TGTGCCAGCAGTTTAGTTTTAACTAGCGGTAGCTCCTACAATGAGCAGTTCTTC. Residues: CASSLVLTSGSSYNEQFF.

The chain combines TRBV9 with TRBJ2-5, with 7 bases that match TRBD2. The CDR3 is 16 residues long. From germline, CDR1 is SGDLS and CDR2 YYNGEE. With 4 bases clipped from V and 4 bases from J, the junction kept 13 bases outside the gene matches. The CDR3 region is CASSPPGLRRPETQYF. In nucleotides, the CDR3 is TGTGCCAGCAGCCCCCCGGGACTAAGAAGACCAGAGACCCAGTACTTC. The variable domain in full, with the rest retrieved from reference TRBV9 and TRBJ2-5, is DSGVTQTPKHLITATGQRVTLRCSPRSGDLSVYWYQQSLDQGLQFLIQYYNGEERAKGNILERFSAQQFPDLHSELNLSSLELGDSALYFCASSPPGLRRPETQYFGPGTRLLVL.

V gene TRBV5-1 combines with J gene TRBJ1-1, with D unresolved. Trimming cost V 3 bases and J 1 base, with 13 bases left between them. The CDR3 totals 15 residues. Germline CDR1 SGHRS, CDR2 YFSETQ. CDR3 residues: CASSSVRHPNTEAFF. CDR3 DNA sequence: TGCGCCAGCAGCTCCGTTCGACACCCGAACACTGAAGCTTTCTTT.